Below are 30 T cell receptor beta chains sequenced from a single sample in a study of T cell responses to AZD1222 COVID-19 vaccine. Produced via immunoSEQ multiplex PCR; TCRdb's table is partial and in-frame only. The table lists about 130,000 clones, about 90% of them singletons. Sequenced here: peripheral blood, sampled on day 0 of AZD1222 vaccination. These receptor sequences come from an adult in good health.

The rearrangement links TRBV12-5 to TRBJ2-7, with 7 bases identical to TRBD2. Germline V gene lookup returns CDR1 LGHNT and CDR2 FRNRAP. Trimming took 6 bases from V and 3 from J; bases not matched to a gene: 14. This CDR3 comprises 16 residues. The CDR3 DNA reads as TGTGCTAGTGGCCTGGTAGCACTAGCGAGCAGCTACGAGCAGTACTTC. This translates into CASGLVALASSYEQYF.

This sequence joins TRBV3-1 (or the pseudogene TRBV3-2) and TRBJ2-2; TRBD2 might be the D (6 bases). The ends were cut back, 1 base at V and 4 bases at J, with 19 bases in the middle. The germline V gene encodes CDR1 LGHDT and CDR2 YNNKEL (reference sequence). The CDR3 totals 18 residues. DNA for the CDR3: TGTGCCAGCAGCCAAGGATTATGGGGGGTCCCCAGCACCGGGGAGCTGTTTTTT. This translates into CASSQGLWGVPSTGELFF.

The gene calls are TRBV24-1 and TRBJ2-5; TRBD2 is a possible D gene (6 bases). The V and J ends lost 4 bases and 5 bases respectively, with 22 bases between them. The CDR3 has 17 amino acids. CDR1 and CDR2 from the germline V gene are KGHDR and SFDVKD. This chain's CDR3 is CATSEGMGTEGWETQYF. As DNA, the CDR3 is TGTGCCACCAGTGAGGGGATGGGGACGGAGGGTTGGGAGACCCAGTACTTC.

This clone came up a few times. The V gene is TRBV19, the J gene TRBJ1-1; D unresolved. From germline, CDR1 is LNHDA and CDR2 SQIVND (reference sequence). The CDR3 covers 14 residues. V lost 5 bases to trimming and J lost 3 bases, with 13 bases between them. CDR3 nucleotide sequence: TGTGCCAGTAGTGCCGCCGCGGGCCACACTGAAGCTTTCTTT. This sequence encodes CASSAAAGHTEAFF.

This rearrangement joins TRBV19 to TRBJ2-3; TRBD2 aligns across 8 bases. The CDR3 is 14 amino acids. V lost 6 bases and J lost 0; bases outside the gene matches: 2. CDR1 and CDR2 (germline): LNHDA, SQIVND (reference sequence). The CDR3 coding sequence is TGTGCCAGTAGGGTAGCGGGGAGCACAGATACGCAGTATTTT. Amino acid sequence: CASRVAGSTDTQYF.

V and J are TRBV3-1 (or the pseudogene TRBV3-2) and TRBJ2-1; no clear D gene. The length of the CDR3 is 12 residues. The V end was cut by 4 bases, the J end by 5 bases, with 6 bases between. The germline gives CDR1 LGHDT, CDR2 YNNKEL (reference sequence). The DNA for the CDR3 is TGTGCCAGCAGCCCTCAGGACAATGAGCAGTTCTTC. It translates to CASSPQDNEQFF.

The chain is built from TRBV3-1 (or the pseudogene TRBV3-2) and TRBJ2-5; 7 bases are shared with TRBD1. CDR1 and CDR2 (germline): LGHDT, YNNKEL (reference sequence). The CDR3 is made up of 14 amino acids. Trimming cost V 1 base and J 1 base; bases outside gene matches: 0. CDR3 protein: CASSQGTGQETQYF. CDR3 DNA sequence: TGTGCCAGCAGCCAAGGGACAGGCCAAGAGACCCAGTACTTC.

The chain carries TRBV2 and TRBJ1-1; D is unresolved. Per germline, CDR1 SNHLY and CDR2 FYNNEI. Trimming left V 4 bases short and J 8 bases short, with 8 bases between. The CDR3 loop spans 11 amino acids. CDR3 DNA sequence: TGTGCCAGCAGTGGAGCCAGGGAAGCTTTCTTT. Protein product: CASSGAREAFF.

The CDR3 sequence: CASSESRTGSTDTQYF. The CDR3 DNA is TGCGCCAGCAGTGAGTCTCGGACAGGAAGCACAGATACGCAGTATTTT. The chain couples TRBV10-1 to TRBJ2-3; 7 positions match TRBD1. Germline-derived CDR1 and CDR2 are WNHNN and SYGVQD (reference sequence). J lost 0 bases, V lost 0 bases, and 3 bases had no gene match. The CDR3 is made up of 16 amino acids.

The V gene is TRBV1, the J gene TRBJ2-4; the D call of TRBD1 is as the table states it, not checked on the DNA. TRBV1 is termed a pseudogene. CDR3 length: 20 residues. The CDR3 spells CTSSRRQGLFGGKAKNIQYF. DNA for the CDR3: TGCACCAGCAGCCGCCGACAGGGATTATTCGGGGGAAAAGCCAAAAACATTCAGTACTTC.

This clone has at least ten counts. The rearrangement uses TRBV4-3 and TRBJ2-7, with D unclear. V lost 1 base and J 1 base, leaving 11 bases between the germline ends. This CDR3 comprises 15 residues. The V gene's germline CDR1 is LGHNA and CDR2 YSLEER. This CDR3 is CASSQVAGESYEQYF. The CDR3 nucleotides read TGCGCCAGCAGCCAAGTGGCAGGAGAGTCCTACGAGCAGTACTTC.

J is TRBJ1-2 and V is TRBV28, with TRBD1 matching over 7 bases. The J segment lost 4 bases and the V segment lost 2 bases, leaving 10 bases of the junction unmatched. The CDR3 sequence is 16 residues long. Germline V lookup: CDR1 MDHEN, CDR2 SYDVKM. CDR3 sequence (DNA): TGTGCCAGCAGTTTACCCCTCGGACAGGTCGGCTATGGCTACACCTTC. This encodes CASSLPLGQVGYGYTF.

This chain uses TRBV9 with TRBJ1-6; 7 bases are shared with TRBD1. V trimming: 0 bases; J trimming: 7 bases; junction bases outside the gene matches: 1. This CDR3 has 14 residues. Germline CDR1 is SGDLS and CDR2 is YYNGEE. In DNA, the CDR3 is TGTGCCAGCAGCGTAGCAGGGGGAAATTCACCCCTCCACTTT. Residues: CASSVAGGNSPLHF.

This chain uses TRBV11-3 with TRBJ2-1; D unresolved. Germline-derived CDR1 and CDR2 are SGHNT and YENEEA. This CDR3 comprises 16 residues. Trimming stripped 4 bases from V and 3 bases from J, with 16 bases between. CDR3 sequence: CASSSIDSGFYNEQFF. As DNA, the CDR3 is TGTGCCAGCAGCTCGATCGACTCTGGTTTCTACAATGAGCAGTTCTTC.

The chain combines TRBV30 with TRBJ2-1; TRBD2 matches 11 bases. This CDR3 comprises 13 residues. Germline V CDR1 and CDR2: GTSNPN, SVGIG (reference sequence). With V trimmed by 1 base and J by 14 bases, 7 bases remained unmatched. The chain's CDR3 is CAWSASSGRTKFF. CDR3 sequence (DNA): TGTGCCTGGAGTGCCTCTAGCGGGAGGACAAAGTTCTTC.

The chain carries TRBV5-5 and TRBJ2-5; maybe TRBD1 (5 bases). The CDR3 has 12 amino acids. Germline V lookup: CDR1 SGHKS, CDR2 YYEKEE (reference sequence). V lost 4 bases and J lost 5, with 9 bases in between. CDR3 DNA: TGTGCCAGCAGCATGGGGCCGGAGACCCAGTACTTC. Translated, it gives CASSMGPETQYF.

This clone was detected once. This chain links TRBV4-3 with TRBJ2-7, with 8 bases fitting TRBD1. Per germline, CDR1 LGHNA and CDR2 YSLEER. The CDR3 length is 15 residues. With V trimmed by 0 bases and J by 3 bases, 4 bases remained unmatched. The CDR3 DNA reads TGCGCCAGCAGCCAAGAAATGACAGGGGTCTACGAGCAGTACTTC. Translation: CASSQEMTGVYEQYF.

The rearrangement joins TRBV9 to TRBJ1-4, with D unresolved. The CDR3 has 15 amino acids. The germline V and J ends were trimmed by 0 bases and 4 bases, with 10 bases remaining between them. Germline CDR1 is SGDLS and CDR2 is YYNGEE. The CDR3 DNA follows: TGTGCCAGCAGCGTAGAAGGACGGCATAATGAAAAACTGTTTTTT. The encoded protein is CASSVEGRHNEKLFF.

This clone was seen a handful of times. The chain recombines TRBV25-1 with TRBJ2-7; D not resolved. V was clipped by 1 base and J by 0 bases, with 7 bases between them. Germline CDR1 reads MGHDK; CDR2 reads SYGVNS. This CDR3 spans 14 amino acids. CDR3 nucleotides: TGTGCCAGCAGTGAATTCGGCAGCTCCTACGAGCAGTACTTC. Residues: CASSEFGSSYEQYF.

The sample holds one count of this clone. V and J are TRBV19 and TRBJ2-3; TRBD2 aligns across 9 bases. Germline V gene sequence: CDR1 LNHDA, CDR2 SQIVND (reference sequence). The CDR3 runs 16 residues. Losses at the gene ends were 10 bases for V and 4 bases for J; bases not matched to a gene: 15. As DNA, the CDR3 is TGTGCCACCTCGGGGAGTAGTAGCGGGAGTGCAGATACGCAGTATTTT. Amino acids: CATSGSSSGSADTQYF.

This chain connects TRBV28 to TRBJ2-3; 9 bases align to TRBD2. Germline V gene lookup returns CDR1 MDHEN and CDR2 SYDVKM. The CDR3 runs to 14 residues. With V trimmed by 9 bases and J by 3 bases, 7 bases remained unmatched. The CDR3 here is CASVSGGSTDTQYF. The CDR3 bases are TGTGCCAGTGTTAGCGGGGGTTCTACAGATACGCAGTATTTT.

The chain joins TRBV19 to TRBJ1-2; possible D gene TRBD1, 6 bases. V was pared by 6 bases and J by 8 bases, with 13 bases between. The germline gives CDR1 LNHDA, CDR2 SQIVND (reference sequence). CDR3 length: 12 residues. The CDR3: CASRGGLRGYTF. The CDR3 DNA is TGTGCCAGTAGAGGGGGGCTCCGGGGCTACACCTTC.

J is TRBJ1-1 and V is TRBV4-2; D is unresolved. V shed 0 bases and J shed 3 bases, with 8 bases lying between them. Germline assignment: CDR1 LGHNA and CDR2 YNFKEQ. CDR3 size: 14 residues. The CDR3 nucleotides read TGTGCCAGCAGCCAAGAAAGGGTGTACACTGAAGCTTTCTTT. Translated, it gives CASSQERVYTEAFF.

Concerning this clone: The junction and the germline gene differ at one end; a read error may be behind it. The genes are TRBV6-1 and TRBJ1-4; no definite D call. CDR1 MNHNS and CDR2 SASEGT come from the germline V gene. This CDR3 is built from 16 residues. The CDR3 region is CASSEGWQPKEEKLFF. CDR3 sequence (DNA): TGTGCCAGTAGTGAAGGGTGGCAGCCCAAGGAAGAAAAACTGTTTTTT.

The DNA for the CDR3 is TGCAGCGTTGAAGTTCAGGGACTAGCGGGGAACAATGAGCAGTTCTTC. It is translated as CSVEVQGLAGNNEQFF. The chain uses TRBV29-1 and TRBJ2-1, with 13 bases identical to TRBD2. V shed 1 base and J 5 bases; nucleotides not matched to a gene: 5. The CDR3 has 16 residues. Germline assignment: CDR1 SQVTM and CDR2 ANQGSEA.

The chain employs TRBV10-3 and TRBJ2-1; no definite D call. Trimming cost V 6 bases and J 0 bases, with 9 bases left between them. CDR1 and CDR2 from the germline V gene are ENHRY and SYGVKD. The CDR3 is made up of 14 amino acids. The CDR3 DNA sequence: TGTGCCATCAGCCTCTCGAGCTCCTACAATGAGCAGTTCTTC. It encodes CAISLSSSYNEQFF.

This chain links TRBV7-9 with TRBJ2-7; the D is unclear. The germline V and J ends were trimmed by 3 bases and 1 base, with 10 bases remaining between them. CDR1 and CDR2 (germline): SEHNR, FQNEAQ (reference sequence). The CDR3 loop spans 14 amino acids. The CDR3 region has the DNA TGTGCCAGCAGCTTGGGATGGGGATCCTACGAGCAGTACTTC. Encoded protein: CASSLGWGSYEQYF.

The rearrangement uses TRBV6-6 and TRBJ1-5, with a tentative D call TRBD1 (5 bases). Trimming pared 5 bases from V and 0 bases from J, leaving 8 bases between. This CDR3 comprises 14 residues. Germline V gene sequence: CDR1 MNHNY, CDR2 SVGAGI (reference sequence). The CDR3 reads CASSLGTSNQPQHF. DNA of the CDR3: TGTGCCAGCAGTCTCGGGACTAGCAATCAGCCCCAGCATTTT.

This chain uses TRBV4-3 with TRBJ1-1, with D tentatively TRBD1 (6 bases). Trimming removed 4 bases from V and 11 bases from J, with 17 bases in between. Germline CDR1 reads LGHNA; CDR2 reads YSLEER. The CDR3 extends over 13 amino acids. The CDR3 here is CASSLQKEGDAFF. CDR3 nucleotides: TGCGCCAGCAGCCTCCAGAAGGAGGGGGATGCTTTCTTT.

This rearrangement joins TRBV2 to TRBJ2-7; a possible D gene is TRBD2 (5 bases). Germline V gives CDR1 SNHLY, CDR2 FYNNEI. V gave up 7 bases and J gave up 6 bases, with 16 bases separating them. There are 13 residues in the CDR3. The CDR3 coding sequence is TGTGCCAGCATTCGGGATGTATTGAGCGAGCAGTACTTC. Translation: CASIRDVLSEQYF. Full variable domain (rest looked up from reference TRBV2 and TRBJ2-7): EPEVTQTPSHQVTQMGQEVILRCVPISNHLYFYWYRQILGQKVEFLVSFYNNEISEKSEIFDDQFSVERPDGSNFTLKIRSTKLEDSAMYFCASIRDVLSEQYFGPGTRLTVT.